These 9 T cell receptor beta chains were all obtained from the same sample, sequenced in a study of tumor and adjacent non-tumor tissue in lung cancer. This sample's RNA came from whole unsorted tissue. More than 3 cm separated this lung sample from the edge of the tumor. TCRbeta libraries were built with three rounds of nested PCR, modified from ARM-PCR. A single record per CDR3 protein comes from TCRdb applying MiXCR to the multiplex PCR reads. Altogether 40,000 to 55,000 distinct CDR3 sequences are present, about 80% being singletons, with the ten largest covering roughly 25%. Sequenced: distant non-tumor lung tissue. The source is a woman in her sixties or seventies with non-small cell lung cancer.

This clonotype has a single count. The V and J genes are TRBV4-3 and TRBJ1-3, with D tentatively TRBD1 (6 bases). Per the germline V gene, CDR1 is LGHNA and CDR2 is YSLEER. There are 17 residues in the CDR3. V lost 0 bases and J lost 4, with 16 bases in between. As DNA, the CDR3 is TGCGCCAGCAGCCAAGATCTTGGGGGCTTAAAGGGAAACACCATATATTTT. The encoded protein is CASSQDLGGLKGNTIYF.

This clonotype was counted at least ten times. The chain employs TRBV20-1 and TRBJ2-1; possible D gene TRBD2, 5 bases. Between the trimmed V and J ends, which lost 3 bases and 6 bases, there was a span of 12 bases. The CDR3 is 13 residues long. From germline, CDR1 is DFQATT and CDR2 SNEGSKA (reference sequence). This CDR3 is CSASARGLNEQFF. Here the CDR3 DNA reads TGCAGTGCTAGTGCTAGAGGGCTCAATGAGCAGTTCTTC.

This clonotype came up once. V and J are TRBV12-3 or TRBV12-4 and TRBJ1-5; no definite D call. Trimming took 4 bases from V and 4 from J, leaving 14 bases between them. The CDR3 runs 15 residues. The CDR3 here is CASSSREQSNQPQHF. As DNA, the CDR3 is TGTGCCAGCAGTTCGAGAGAACAATCGAATCAGCCCCAGCATTTT.

This clonotype was picked up many times. V gene TRBV5-1 combines with J gene TRBJ1-6; TRBD1 might be the D (6 bases). Trimming pared 3 bases from V and 9 bases from J, leaving 19 bases between. CDR1 SGHRS and CDR2 YFSETQ come from the germline V gene. The CDR3 runs 16 residues. In DNA, the CDR3 is TGCGCCAGCAGCTATACGGGACAAGGAAGGTTTTCACCCCTCCACTTT. It encodes CASSYTGQGRFSPLHF. Together with reference TRBV5-1 and TRBJ1-6, the CDR3 gives the full variable domain: KAGVTQTPRYLIKTRGQQVTLSCSPISGHRSVSWYQQTPGQGLQFLFEYFSETQRNKGNFPGRFSGRQFSNSRSEMNVSTLELGDSALYLCASSYTGQGRFSPLHFGNGTRLTVT.

Of note for this clonotype: One junction end does not reproduce the germline sequence, and a read error may be involved. The V call is TRBV6-1, the J call TRBJ2-1; maybe TRBD1 (8 bases). This CDR3 has 16 residues. CDR1 MNHNS and CDR2 SASEGT come from the germline V gene. The CDR3 reads CASSGTETGDYNERFF. The DNA for the CDR3 is TGTGCCAGCAGTGGAACCGAGACAGGGGACTACAATGAGCGGTTCTTC.

This clonotype was counted once. The junction and the germline gene differ at one end; a read error may be behind it. The chain recombines TRBV28 with TRBJ1-5; D is uncertain. Germline V lookup: CDR1 MDHEN, CDR2 SYDVKM. The CDR3 length is 12 residues. The CDR3 loop is CASSLRAQPQHF. The CDR3, as DNA: TGTGCCAGTAGTTTAAGGGCCCAGCCCCAGCATTTT.

Many counts were recorded for this clonotype. J is TRBJ1-5 and V is TRBV6-2 or TRBV6-3; possible D gene TRBD1, 6 bases. Germline CDR1 and CDR2: MNHEY and SVGEGT. This CDR3 spans 17 amino acids. The V end was cut by 2 bases, the J end by 1 base, with 15 bases between. CDR3 nucleotide sequence: TGTGCCAGCAGTTACGGCCCCACAGGGACAAGCAATCAGCCCCAGCATTTT. This codes for CASSYGPTGTSNQPQHF.

Of note for this clonotype: A much larger clone differs from this one at a single base, so this may be a read error. The chain has TRBV6-1 and TRBJ2-3, with D possibly TRBD1 on 7 matching bases. V was pared by 5 bases and J by 3 bases, with 12 bases between. The CDR3 spans 14 residues. Germline CDR1 reads MNHNS; CDR2 reads SASEGT. CDR3 residues: CASSTSRGTDTQYF. CDR3 in DNA: TGTGCCAGCAGTACTAGCAGGGGGACAGATACGCAGTATTTT.

The sample holds many counts of this clonotype. The J gene is TRBJ1-4, the V gene TRBV28; TRBD1 might be the D (5 bases). Per germline, CDR1 MDHEN and CDR2 SYDVKM. V gave up 6 bases and J gave up 8 bases, with 19 bases separating them. The CDR3 covers 15 residues. CDR3 sequence reads: CASSSVAGRREKLFF. CDR3 DNA sequence: TGTGCCAGCAGCTCCGTTGCGGGACGCCGAGAAAAACTGTTTTTT. Complete variable domain (other parts from reference TRBV28 and TRBJ1-4): DVKVTQSSRYLVKRTGEKVFLECVQDMDHENMFWYRQDPGLGLRLIYFSYDVKMKEKGDIPEGYSVSREKKERFSLILESASTNQTSMYLCASSSVAGRREKLFFGSGTQLSVL.